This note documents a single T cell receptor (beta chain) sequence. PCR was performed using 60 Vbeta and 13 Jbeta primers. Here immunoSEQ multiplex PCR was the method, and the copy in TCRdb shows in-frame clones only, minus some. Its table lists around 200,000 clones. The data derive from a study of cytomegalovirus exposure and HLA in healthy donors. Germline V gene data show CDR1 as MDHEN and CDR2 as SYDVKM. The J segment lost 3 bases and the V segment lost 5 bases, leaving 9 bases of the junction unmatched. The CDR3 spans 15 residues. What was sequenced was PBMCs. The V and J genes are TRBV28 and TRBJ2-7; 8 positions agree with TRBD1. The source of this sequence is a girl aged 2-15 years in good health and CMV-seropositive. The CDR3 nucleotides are TGTGCCAGCAGTAAGCAGGGGGCCCCTATCTACGAGCAGTACTTC. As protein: CASSKQGAPIYEQYF.